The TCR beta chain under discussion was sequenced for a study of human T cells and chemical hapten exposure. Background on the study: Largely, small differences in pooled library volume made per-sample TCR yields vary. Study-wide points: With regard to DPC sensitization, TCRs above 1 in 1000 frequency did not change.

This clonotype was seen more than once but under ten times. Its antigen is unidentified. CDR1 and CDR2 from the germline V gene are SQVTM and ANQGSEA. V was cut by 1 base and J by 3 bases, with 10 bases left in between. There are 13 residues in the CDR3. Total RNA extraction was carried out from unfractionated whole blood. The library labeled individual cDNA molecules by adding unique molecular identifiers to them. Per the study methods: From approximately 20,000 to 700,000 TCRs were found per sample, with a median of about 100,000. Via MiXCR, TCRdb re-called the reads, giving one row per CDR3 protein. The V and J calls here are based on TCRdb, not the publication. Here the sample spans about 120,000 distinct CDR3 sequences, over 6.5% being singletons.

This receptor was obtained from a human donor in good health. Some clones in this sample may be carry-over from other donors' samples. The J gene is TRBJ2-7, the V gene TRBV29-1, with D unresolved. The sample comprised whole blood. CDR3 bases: TGCAGCGTTGAAGGGGTGGGTTTCTACGAGCAGTACTTC. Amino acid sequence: CSVEGVGFYEQYF.